This T cell receptor beta chain was documented in a study of cytomegalovirus exposure and HLA in healthy donors. The PCR made use of 60 Vbeta and 13 Jbeta primers. The data were produced by immunoSEQ multiplex PCR, yet TCRdb's version contains in-frame clones alone and is incomplete. This sample's clone table lists roughly 88,000 clones. About this clone itself: The antigen is not known.

Findings and caveats of the study: The study carried out a later analysis of TCR beta sequences. It associated 16,951 of them with specific HLA alleles at a false discovery rate of 0.05. In vitro experiments confirmed that a few CMV-associated chains were specific for CMV antigens.

The V and J ends lost 1 base and 8 bases respectively, with 8 bases between them. CDR3 size: 12 residues. Germline V lookup: CDR1 SGHDT, CDR2 YYEEEE. Sequencing was performed on PBMCs. The chain joins TRBV5-6 to TRBJ2-3, with D tentatively TRBD2 (6 bases). The clonotype comes from a man in his forties or fifties in good health and CMV-seropositive. CDR3 in DNA: TGTGCCAGCAGCTTGAGGCGGGGTACGCAGTATTTT. Translating gives CASSLRRGTQYF. Filled out from reference TRBV5-6 and TRBJ2-3, the complete variable domain reads DAGVTQSPTHLIKTRGQQVTLRCSPKSGHDTVSWYQQALGQGPQFIFQYYEEEERQRGNFPDRFSGHQFPNYSSELNVNALLLGDSALYLCASSLRRGTQYFGPGTRLTVL.